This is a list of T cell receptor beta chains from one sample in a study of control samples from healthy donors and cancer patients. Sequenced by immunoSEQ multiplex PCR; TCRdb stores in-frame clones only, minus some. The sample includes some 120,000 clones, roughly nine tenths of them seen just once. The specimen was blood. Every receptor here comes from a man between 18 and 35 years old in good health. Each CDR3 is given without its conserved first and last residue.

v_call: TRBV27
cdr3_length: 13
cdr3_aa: ASSLSMAGVNEQF

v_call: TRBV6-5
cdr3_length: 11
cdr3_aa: ASSPQESTEAF

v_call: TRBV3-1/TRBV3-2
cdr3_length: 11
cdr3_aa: ASSHGQGTGSY

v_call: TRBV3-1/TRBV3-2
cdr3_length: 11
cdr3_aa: ASSRDRAWEQF

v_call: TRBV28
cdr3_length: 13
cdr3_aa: ASSLPKDREETQY

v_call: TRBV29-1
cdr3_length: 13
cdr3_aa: SVGSFGTSGNTIY

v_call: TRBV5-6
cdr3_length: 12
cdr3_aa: ASSTGLGTNTQY

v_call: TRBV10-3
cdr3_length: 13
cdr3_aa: AISESKGGLYEQY

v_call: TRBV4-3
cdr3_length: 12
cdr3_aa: ASSHSISPAEQY

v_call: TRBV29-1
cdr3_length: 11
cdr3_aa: SVERRVNTEAF

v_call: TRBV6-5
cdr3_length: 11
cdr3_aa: ASSLDRVIGYT

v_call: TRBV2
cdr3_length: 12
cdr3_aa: ASSDTSSNQPQH

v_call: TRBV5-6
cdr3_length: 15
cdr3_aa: ASSPKTSGIPYNEQF

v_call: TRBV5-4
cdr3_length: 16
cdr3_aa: ASSLGQGLPGGANVLT

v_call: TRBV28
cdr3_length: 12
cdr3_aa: ASKLVRSHYGYT

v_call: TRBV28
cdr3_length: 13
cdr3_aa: ASREQGRGNEKLF

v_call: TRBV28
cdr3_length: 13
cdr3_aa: ASSFPLVQEEKLF

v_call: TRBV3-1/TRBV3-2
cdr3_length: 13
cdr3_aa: ASSTSGVNTGELF

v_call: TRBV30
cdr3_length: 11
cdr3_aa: AWGRISGNTIY

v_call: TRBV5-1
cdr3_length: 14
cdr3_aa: ASSFPAGGTGNEQF

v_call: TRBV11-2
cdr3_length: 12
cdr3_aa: ASSPQANTGELF

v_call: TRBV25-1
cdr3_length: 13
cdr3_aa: ASSGQAGVPNEQY

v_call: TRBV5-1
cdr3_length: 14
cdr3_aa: ASSAPGQGAYNEQF

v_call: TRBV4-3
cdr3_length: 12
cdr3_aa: ASSQDRGIGELF

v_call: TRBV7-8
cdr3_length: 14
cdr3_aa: ASSIGRGSRNTEAF

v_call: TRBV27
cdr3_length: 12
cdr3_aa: ASSWATGNTEAF

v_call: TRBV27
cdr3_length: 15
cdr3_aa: ASSLKGRGDPNYGYT

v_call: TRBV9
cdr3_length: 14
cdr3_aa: ASSGTSGTNTGELF

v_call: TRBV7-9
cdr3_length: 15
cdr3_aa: ASSSNTYRAPNTEAF

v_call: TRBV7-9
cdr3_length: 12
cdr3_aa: ASRSGQGLYGYT

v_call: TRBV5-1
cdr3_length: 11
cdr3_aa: ASSFDSTYEQY

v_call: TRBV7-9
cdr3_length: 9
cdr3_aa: ASGSGAEAF

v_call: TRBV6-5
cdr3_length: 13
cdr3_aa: ASRQNQDTAYEQY

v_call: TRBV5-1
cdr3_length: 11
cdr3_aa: ASSSRFTDTQY

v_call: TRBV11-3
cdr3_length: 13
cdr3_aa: ASSFRDRECNEQF

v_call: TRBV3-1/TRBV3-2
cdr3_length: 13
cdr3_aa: ASSKGGSYTDTQY

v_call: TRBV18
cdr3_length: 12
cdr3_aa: ASSRRDSSYEQY

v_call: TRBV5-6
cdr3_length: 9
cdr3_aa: ASSWDSVQF

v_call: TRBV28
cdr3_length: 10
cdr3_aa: ASIVTGGAQH

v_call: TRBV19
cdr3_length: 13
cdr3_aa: ASTDSGNSYNEQF

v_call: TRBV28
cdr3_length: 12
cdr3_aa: ASSWQGYNSPLH

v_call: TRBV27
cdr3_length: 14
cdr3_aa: ASSFQGATMNTEAF

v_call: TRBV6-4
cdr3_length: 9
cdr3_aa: ASSDPAEAF

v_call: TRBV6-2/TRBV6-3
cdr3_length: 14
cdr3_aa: ASSYISAGGIYGYT

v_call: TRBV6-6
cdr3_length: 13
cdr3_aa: ASSRPGTAGNEQF

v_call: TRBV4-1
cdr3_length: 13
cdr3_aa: ASSQAVVGIYGYT

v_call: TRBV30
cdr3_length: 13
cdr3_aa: AWSVPSGRPDTQY

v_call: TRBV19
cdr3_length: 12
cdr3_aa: ASSIESYNYGYT

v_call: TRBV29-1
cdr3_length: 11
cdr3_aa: SAGQGLNTEAF

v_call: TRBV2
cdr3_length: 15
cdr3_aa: AVHPSGSFPGTDTQY

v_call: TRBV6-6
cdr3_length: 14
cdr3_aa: ASSYSKVLAKNIQY

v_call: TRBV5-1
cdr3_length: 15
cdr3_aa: ASSLRDSRTGLYEQY

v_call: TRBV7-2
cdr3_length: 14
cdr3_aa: ASSMGQGRAGNTIY

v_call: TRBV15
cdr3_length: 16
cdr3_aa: ATSRGRDRGSGANVLT

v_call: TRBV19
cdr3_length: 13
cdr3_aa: ASSTKSSGANVLT

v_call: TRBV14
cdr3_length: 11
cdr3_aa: ASSQKGMGTQY

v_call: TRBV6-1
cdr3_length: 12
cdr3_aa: ASSEGQGGTEAF